This TCR beta chain is drawn from a study of CD4 T cells in relation to SARS-CoV-2 and coronaviruses. CD4+ T cells from unexposed donors were obtained before the COVID-19 pandemic (2011-2018). Trimming removed 0 bases at V and 4 bases at J, with 3 bases between. Germline V gene data show CDR1 as LGHDT and CDR2 as YNNKEL (reference sequence). This CDR3 spans 12 amino acids. Uncultured naive and memory CD4+ T cells supplied DNA for deep TCR-beta sequencing. The table came from immunoSEQ multiplex PCR; TCRdb's copy has only in-frame clones and leaves some out. The sample gives tens of thousands of clones, approximately 95% of which show up once; 0.23% is in the top ten. Study conclusions and caveats: Crossreactive clones expanded significantly less to SARS-CoV-2 than monoreactive clones.

About this clone: Its antigen is unknown.

The clonotype was recovered from a human donor in good health. The specimen was naive CD4+ T cells from PBMCs. Subset indicated: naive CD4+ T cells isolated by negative enrichment. This chain connects TRBV3-1 (or the pseudogene TRBV3-2) to TRBJ1-2; D call uncertain. In DNA, the CDR3 is TGTGCCAGCAGCCAAGAGCGCTATGGCTACACCTTC. Translating it yields CASSQERYGYTF.